The 6 T cell receptor beta chains reported below all come from one sample, sequenced in a study of cytomegalovirus exposure and HLA in healthy donors. Primers for the PCR totalled 60 Vbeta and 13 Jbeta. Sequenced by immunoSEQ multiplex PCR; TCRdb stores in-frame clones only, minus some. The sample shows 85,000 to 100,000 clones, about 83% of them seen only once. The sequencing input was PBMCs. These receptors were collected from a young woman in good health and CMV-seropositive.

The V and J genes are TRBV28 and TRBJ1-2; maybe TRBD1 (5 bases). The germline CDR1 and CDR2 sequences are MDHEN and SYDVKM. This CDR3 has 14 residues. The V end was cut by 5 bases, the J end by 7 bases, with 17 bases between. The CDR3 region has the DNA TGTGCCAGCAGTCCCCCGCTCGGGAGGGGTGGCTACACCTTC. This encodes CASSPPLGRGGYTF.

The rearrangement uses TRBV5-1 and TRBJ1-2; possible D gene TRBD1, 6 bases. The CDR3 is made up of 15 amino acids. V dropped 0 bases and J dropped 1 base, with 10 bases sitting between them. Germline V lookup: CDR1 SGHRS, CDR2 YFSETQ. The CDR3 here is CASSLGQGINYGYTF. The CDR3 region has the DNA TGCGCCAGCAGCTTGGGTCAGGGGATTAACTATGGCTACACCTTC.

This clone has a single count. This chain joins TRBV7-9 and TRBJ2-1; 14 bases are a match to TRBD2. With V trimmed by 5 bases and J by 9 bases, 3 bases remained unmatched. The length of the CDR3 is 14 residues. From germline, CDR1 is SEHNR and CDR2 FQNEAQ (reference sequence). CDR3 protein: CASSLGTSGSEQFF. Here the CDR3 DNA reads TGTGCCAGCAGCCTTGGGACTAGCGGGAGTGAGCAGTTCTTC.

V and J are TRBV4-1 and TRBJ2-7, with 7 bases identical to TRBD2. The CDR3 is made up of 15 amino acids. J was trimmed by 6 bases and V by 4 bases; bases with no gene match: 12. The germline V gene has CDR1 MGHRA and CDR2 YSYEKL. DNA for the CDR3: TGCGCCAGCAGCCCAGGACTAGGGCTCTCAGGCGAGCAGTACTTC. This translates into CASSPGLGLSGEQYF.

The V call is TRBV25-1, the J call TRBJ1-1; D not resolved. The CDR3 is made up of 11 amino acids. Trimming shortened V by 3 bases and J by 6 bases, and 5 bases separated the two germline ends. The germline V gene encodes CDR1 MGHDK and CDR2 SYGVNS. The CDR3 reads CASSDRAEAFF. The CDR3 nucleotides read TGTGCCAGCAGTGACCGGGCTGAAGCTTTCTTT.

The chain couples TRBV10-2 to TRBJ1-1, with D possibly being TRBD1 (6 bases). V was clipped by 5 bases and J by 1 base, with 8 bases between them. The CDR3 length is 13 residues. CDR1 is WSHSY and CDR2 is SAAADI in the germline V gene. The CDR3 loop is CASSLQGNTEAFF. CDR3 nucleotide sequence: TGCGCCAGCAGTTTACAGGGGAACACTGAAGCTTTCTTT.